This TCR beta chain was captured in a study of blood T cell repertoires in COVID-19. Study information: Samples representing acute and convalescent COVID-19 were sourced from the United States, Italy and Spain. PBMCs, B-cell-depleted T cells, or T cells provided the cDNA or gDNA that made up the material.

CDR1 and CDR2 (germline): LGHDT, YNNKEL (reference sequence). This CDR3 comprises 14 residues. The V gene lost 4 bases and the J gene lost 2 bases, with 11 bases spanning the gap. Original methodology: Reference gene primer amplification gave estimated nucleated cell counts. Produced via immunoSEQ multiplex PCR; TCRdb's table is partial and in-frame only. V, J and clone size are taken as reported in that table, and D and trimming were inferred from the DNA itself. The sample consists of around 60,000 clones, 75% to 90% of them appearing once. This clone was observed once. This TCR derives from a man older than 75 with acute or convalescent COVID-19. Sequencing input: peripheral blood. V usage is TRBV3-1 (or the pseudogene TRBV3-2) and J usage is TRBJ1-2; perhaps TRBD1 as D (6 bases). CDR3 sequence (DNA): TGTGCCAGCAGCCTACCTGGGACAAACTATGGCTACACCTTC. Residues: CASSLPGTNYGYTF.